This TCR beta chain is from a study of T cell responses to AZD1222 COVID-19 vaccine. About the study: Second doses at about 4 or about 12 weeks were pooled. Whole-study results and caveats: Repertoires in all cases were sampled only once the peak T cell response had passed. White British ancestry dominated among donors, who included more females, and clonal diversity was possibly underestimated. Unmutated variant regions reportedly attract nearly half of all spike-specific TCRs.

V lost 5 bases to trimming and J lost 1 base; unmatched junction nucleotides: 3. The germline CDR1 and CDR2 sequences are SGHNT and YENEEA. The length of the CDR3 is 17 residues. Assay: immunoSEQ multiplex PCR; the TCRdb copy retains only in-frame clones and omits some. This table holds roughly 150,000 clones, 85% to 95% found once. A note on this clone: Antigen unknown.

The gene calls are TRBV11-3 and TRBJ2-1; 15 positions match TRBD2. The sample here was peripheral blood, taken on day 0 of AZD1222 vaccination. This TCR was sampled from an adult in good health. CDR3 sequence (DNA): TGTGCCAGCAGCAGGACTAGCGGGAGGGAGTCCTACAATGAGCAGTTCTTC. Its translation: CASSRTSGRESYNEQFF. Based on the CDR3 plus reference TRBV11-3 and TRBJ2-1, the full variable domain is EAGVVQSPRYKIIEKKQPVAFWCNPISGHNTLYWYLQNLGQGPELLIRYENEEAVDDSQLPKDRFSAERLKGVDSTLKIQPAELGDSAVYLCASSRTSGRESYNEQFFGPGTRLTVL.